These 28 T cell receptor beta chains originate from one sample sequenced in a study of neoadjuvant anti-PD-1 for oral cavity cancer. Time point indicated: after neoadjuvant nivolumab, at surgical resection. The protocol was immunoSEQ multiplex PCR, while the TCRdb copy is restricted to in-frame clones and leaves out a portion. Of roughly 13,000 clones listed, just under 70% are singletons. The sample was PBMCs, taken after nivolumab (anti-PD-1) treatment. These receptors all come from a person aged 40 to 85 with oral cavity squamous cell carcinoma.

The genes are TRBV6-1 and TRBJ2-1, with 15 bases identical to TRBD2. The CDR3 is 15 residues long. CDR1 is MNHNS and CDR2 is SASEGT in the germline V gene. The trim removed 8 bases at V and 4 bases at J, leaving 3 bases unmatched. The CDR3 loop is CASGTSGGPYNEQFF. DNA for the CDR3: TGTGCCAGCGGGACTAGCGGGGGGCCTTACAATGAGCAGTTCTTC.

The chain joins TRBV19 to TRBJ2-5; weak D call: TRBD1 (6 bases). This CDR3 region has 15 residues. Deletions cut 3 bases from V and 2 bases from J, with 13 bases between. The germline V gene has CDR1 LNHDA and CDR2 SQIVND (reference sequence). This CDR3 is CASSIQGQPQETQYF. In DNA form, the CDR3 reads TGTGCCAGTAGTATTCAAGGACAGCCTCAAGAGACCCAGTACTTC. The full variable domain, its missing parts supplied by reference TRBV19 and TRBJ2-5, is DGGITQSPKYLFRKEGQNVTLSCEQNLNHDAMYWYRQDPGQGLRLIYYSQIVNDFQKGDIAEGYSVSREKKESFPLTVTSAQKNPTAFYLCASSIQGQPQETQYFGPGTRLLVL.

This clone was detected only a few times. The chain combines TRBV5-1 with TRBJ1-1; D not certain. V was clipped by 0 bases and J by 3 bases, with 18 bases between them. There are 17 residues in the CDR3. Germline values: CDR1 SGHRS, CDR2 YFSETQ. The chain's CDR3 is CASSLVGGTSGHTEAFF. CDR3 DNA: TGCGCCAGCAGCTTGGTGGGTGGTACCTCCGGGCACACTGAAGCTTTCTTT.

This clone was seen a handful of times. The chain uses TRBV28 and TRBJ2-1, with 12 bases identical to TRBD2. CDR3 length: 18 amino acids. V dropped 1 base and J dropped 1; count of bases not matched to a gene: 5. Germline lookup yields CDR1 MDHEN and CDR2 SYDVKM. CDR3 protein: CASSLSILAGGSYNEQFF. For the CDR3, the DNA is TGTGCCAGCAGTTTATCAATCCTAGCGGGAGGGTCCTACAATGAGCAGTTCTTC.

The rearrangement links TRBV27 to TRBJ2-1; the D gene is possibly TRBD2 (6 bases). The germline CDR1 and CDR2 sequences are MNHEY and SMNVEV (reference sequence). The CDR3 totals 12 residues. The V gene lost 5 bases and the J gene lost 9 bases, with 11 bases spanning the gap. Here the CDR3 DNA reads TGTGCCAGCAGTGCTTTGCGGGGTGAGCAGTTCTTC. Protein: CASSALRGEQFF.

The chain has TRBV2 and TRBJ2-5; the D gene is possibly TRBD2 (5 bases). Trimming cost V 7 bases and J 2 bases, with 11 bases left between them. Germline-derived CDR1 and CDR2 are SNHLY and FYNNEI. This CDR3 is 13 amino acids long. The CDR3 nucleotides are TGTGCCAGCAATCCGGGATTTCAAGAGACCCAGTACTTC. Protein sequence: CASNPGFQETQYF.

The chain is built from TRBV5-6 and TRBJ2-7; D call uncertain. CDR3 length: 14 residues. Germline assignment: CDR1 SGHDT and CDR2 YYEEEE. V was pared by 4 bases and J by 1 base, with 12 bases between. The CDR3 DNA follows: TGTGCCAGCAGCATCTACGGAATTTCCTACGAGCAGTACTTC. Its translation is CASSIYGISYEQYF. The variable domain in full, with the rest retrieved from reference TRBV5-6 and TRBJ2-7, is DAGVTQSPTHLIKTRGQQVTLRCSPKSGHDTVSWYQQALGQGPQFIFQYYEEEERQRGNFPDRFSGHQFPNYSSELNVNALLLGDSALYLCASSIYGISYEQYFGPGTRLTVT.

V and J are TRBV11-3 and TRBJ2-5; a weak D match, TRBD2 (5 bases). Germline CDR1 is SGHNT and CDR2 is YENEEA. V lost 2 bases and J 5 bases, leaving 9 bases between the germline ends. This CDR3 region has 13 residues. CDR3 sequence: CASSLRGSETQYF. As DNA, the CDR3 is TGTGCCAGCAGCTTACGCGGGTCGGAGACCCAGTACTTC.

The chain's CDR3 is CASSPLHVEVNTEAFF. CDR3 DNA: TGTGCCAGCAGTCCTCTTCATGTGGAGGTGAACACTGAAGCTTTCTTT. The chain carries TRBV2 and TRBJ1-1; D ambiguous. Germline-derived CDR1 and CDR2 are SNHLY and FYNNEI. Trimming took 5 bases from V and 0 from J, leaving 16 bases between them. CDR3 length: 16 amino acids.

The rearrangement links TRBV19 to TRBJ1-2; 8 nucleotides line up with TRBD1. This CDR3 region has 15 residues. V was clipped by 7 bases and J by 4 bases; unmatched bases: 11. The V gene's germline CDR1 is LNHDA and CDR2 SQIVND (reference sequence). DNA of the CDR3: TGTGCCAGTACCCCGGGACAGGACCTAGGCTATGGCTACACCTTC. Protein: CASTPGQDLGYGYTF. Drawing the rest from reference TRBV19 and TRBJ1-2, the complete variable domain is DGGITQSPKYLFRKEGQNVTLSCEQNLNHDAMYWYRQDPGQGLRLIYYSQIVNDFQKGDIAEGYSVSREKKESFPLTVTSAQKNPTAFYLCASTPGQDLGYGYTFGSGTRLTVV.

The chain combines TRBV14 with TRBJ2-5; 11 nucleotides align to TRBD2. This CDR3 is 17 amino acids long. V gave up 4 bases and J gave up 2 bases; unmatched junction bases: 9. Germline loops: CDR1 SGHDN, CDR2 FVKESK. The DNA of the CDR3 is TGTGCCAGCAGCCGAACTAGCGGGAGAGGCTCTCAAGAGACCCAGTACTTC. This codes for CASSRTSGRGSQETQYF.

The V and J genes are TRBV12-5 and TRBJ1-1, with D perhaps TRBD1 (5 bases). The CDR3 sequence is 14 residues long. The V end was cut by 6 bases, the J end by 5 bases, with 16 bases between. The germline gives CDR1 LGHNT, CDR2 FRNRAP. CDR3 DNA: TGTGCTAGTGGCAACGGGACCGGGCCTACTGAAGCTTTCTTT. It translates to CASGNGTGPTEAFF.

This chain uses TRBV6-1 with TRBJ1-2; the match to TRBD1 covers 7 bases. Germline V CDR1 and CDR2: MNHNS, SASEGT. This CDR3 contains 15 residues. V dropped 5 bases and J dropped 4; count of bases not matched to a gene: 10. The CDR3 sequence is CASSLGAGGTYGYTF. The CDR3 DNA is TGTGCCAGCAGTCTTGGGGCAGGGGGGACCTATGGCTACACCTTC.

This chain joins TRBV25-1 and TRBJ2-2; 9 bases line up with TRBD1. Germline trimming cut 4 bases from V and 3 bases from J; bases unmatched to any gene: 0. This CDR3 contains 14 residues. The germline V gene encodes CDR1 MGHDK and CDR2 SYGVNS. The CDR3, as DNA: TGTGCCAGCAGTGGGACAGGGGACACCGGGGAGCTGTTTTTT. It yields the protein CASSGTGDTGELFF.

The chain recombines TRBV14 with TRBJ2-6; perhaps TRBD2 as D (5 bases). V lost 0 bases and J 1 base, leaving 13 bases between the germline ends. The CDR3 sequence is 18 residues long. CDR1 SGHDN and CDR2 FVKESK come from the germline V gene. The CDR3 is CASSQDSGSESGANVLTF. The CDR3 region has the DNA TGTGCCAGCAGCCAAGACAGCGGCTCGGAATCTGGGGCCAACGTCCTGACTTTC.

This clone was recorded only once. V and J are TRBV4-1 and TRBJ1-2; D gene uncertain. The germline V and J ends were trimmed by 0 bases and 1 base, with 9 bases remaining between them. This CDR3 is built from 15 residues. From germline, CDR1 is MGHRA and CDR2 YSYEKL. For the CDR3, the DNA is TGCGCCAGCAGCCAAGAAAACAGTGTTAACTATGGCTACACCTTC. It is translated as CASSQENSVNYGYTF.

V usage is TRBV10-3 and J usage is TRBJ1-5; D unresolved. The germline V gene encodes CDR1 ENHRY and CDR2 SYGVKD. Trimming pared 6 bases from V and 1 base from J, leaving 10 bases between. CDR3 size: 14 residues. The CDR3 DNA reads TGTGCCATCAGCGAGGAGAGGAGCAATCAGCCCCAGCATTTT. It translates to CAISEERSNQPQHF.

This chain joins TRBV19 and TRBJ2-7; unclear D gene. The CDR3 totals 12 residues. In germline, CDR1 is LNHDA, CDR2 SQIVND (reference sequence). V lost 3 bases and J lost 3, with 6 bases in between. This CDR3 is CASSMVGYEQYF. The CDR3 DNA is TGTGCCAGTAGTATGGTCGGCTACGAGCAGTACTTC.

This clone was observed a few times. The V call is TRBV19, the J call TRBJ2-1, with 8 bases matching TRBD1. The CDR3 spans 14 residues. Germline values: CDR1 LNHDA, CDR2 SQIVND (reference sequence). With 7 bases clipped from V and 9 bases from J, the junction kept 11 bases outside the gene matches. The CDR3 nucleotides read TGTGCCAGTACCTTTATGGCAGGGGGCAGTGAGCAGTTCTTC. Its protein is CASTFMAGGSEQFF.

The V and J genes are TRBV6-5 and TRBJ1-1; 7 bases match TRBD1. This CDR3 region has 15 residues. V lost 6 bases to trimming and J lost 5 bases; unmatched junction nucleotides: 12. The germline V gene encodes CDR1 MNHEY and CDR2 SVGAGI. CDR3 region: CASRRKGAGGTEAFF. For the CDR3, the DNA is TGTGCCAGCAGGAGAAAGGGGGCGGGGGGAACTGAAGCTTTCTTT.

This rearrangement joins TRBV2 to TRBJ2-2; 8 bases line up with TRBD1. The ends lost 7 bases at V and 1 base at J; junction bases unmatched: 2. CDR3 length: 14 amino acids. Germline V gives CDR1 SNHLY, CDR2 FYNNEI. The CDR3: CASNGQGNTGELFF. The CDR3 DNA reads TGTGCCAGCAACGGACAGGGGAACACCGGGGAGCTGTTTTTT. Full variable domain (outside the CDR3, taken from reference TRBV2 and TRBJ2-2): EPEVTQTPSHQVTQMGQEVILRCVPISNHLYFYWYRQILGQKVEFLVSFYNNEISEKSEIFDDQFSVERPDGSNFTLKIRSTKLEDSAMYFCASNGQGNTGELFFGEGSRLTVL.

This chain connects TRBV7-8 to TRBJ1-5; no clear D gene. Germline V lookup: CDR1 SGHVS, CDR2 FQNEAQ. V was clipped by 5 bases and J by 0 bases, with 8 bases between them. The CDR3 is made up of 14 amino acids. CDR3 sequence: CASSAGISNQPQHF. In nucleotides, the CDR3 is TGTGCCAGCAGCGCTGGGATTAGCAATCAGCCCCAGCATTTT.

This clone was recorded only once. CDR3: CASSQGQLLNYGYTF. The CDR3 DNA is TGCGCCAGCAGCCAAGGTCAGCTATTAAACTATGGCTACACCTTC. The genes are TRBV4-1 and TRBJ1-2; D remains unclear. CDR1 is MGHRA and CDR2 is YSYEKL in the germline V gene. Trimming shortened V by 1 base and J by 2 bases, and 11 bases separated the two germline ends. The CDR3 is 15 residues long.

V usage is TRBV7-2 and J usage is TRBJ1-4, with a tentative D call TRBD1 (6 bases). The CDR3 has 15 amino acids. The germline V and J ends were trimmed by 1 base and 10 bases, with 16 bases remaining between them. Germline assignment: CDR1 SGHTA and CDR2 FQGNSA. CDR3 nucleotide sequence: TGTGCCAGCAGCTTAGATGGGGGCTTTTTGGGAAAACTGTTTTTT. Encoded protein: CASSLDGGFLGKLFF.

The chain recombines TRBV4-1 with TRBJ1-5, with TRBD1 matching over 7 bases. The CDR3 loop spans 16 amino acids. Germline V gives CDR1 MGHRA, CDR2 YSYEKL. The V gene end was trimmed by 0 bases and the J gene end by 1 base; junction bases not matched to a gene: 3. In DNA form, the CDR3 reads TGCGCCAGCAGCCAAGACACAGGGGTAAGCAATCAGCCCCAGCATTTT. It is translated as CASSQDTGVSNQPQHF.

The chain is built from TRBV10-3 and TRBJ2-2, with 8 positions matching TRBD1. The CDR3 extends over 14 amino acids. V gave up 6 bases and J gave up 3 bases; unmatched junction bases: 3. Germline loops: CDR1 ENHRY, CDR2 SYGVKD. The CDR3 region has the DNA TGTGCCATCAGCTTACAGGGGGACACCGGGGAGCTGTTTTTT. Translating it yields CAISLQGDTGELFF.

The chain links TRBV29-1 to TRBJ2-1, with D possibly matching TRBD1 (6 bases). Germline values: CDR1 SQVTM, CDR2 ANQGSEA. V was pared by 1 base and J by 7 bases, with 23 bases between. The CDR3 extends over 17 amino acids. CDR3 bases: TGCAGCGTTGAAGGCCGGCCGGACAGAGACAATTGGAATGAGCAGTTCTTC. Its translation is CSVEGRPDRDNWNEQFF.

The chain uses TRBV6-5 and TRBJ2-7, with D perhaps matching TRBD1 (7 bases). The length of the CDR3 is 14 residues. CDR1 and CDR2 from the germline V gene are MNHEY and SVGAGI. Trimming took off 2 bases at V and 7 bases at J, with 15 bases between the two ends. The CDR3 loop is CASSYTTGAGEQYF. CDR3 nucleotides: TGTGCCAGCAGTTACACCACAGGGGCGGGGGAGCAGTACTTC.